Shown below are 3 T cell receptor beta chains from a single sample sequenced in a study of T-cell memory formation after mild COVID-19. From the 5' RACE reads, TCRdb called clonotypes with MiXCR, one entry per CDR3 protein. Among more than 200,000 distinct CDR3 sequences listed, 16% were seen once. The specimen sequenced was PBMCs or a T cell subset sorted from them (not recorded which). These receptors were obtained from a man in his late teens or twenties who had mild COVID-19 (a few samples of this study predate the infection). Cell type and time point are not known.

This chain joins TRBV20-1 and TRBJ1-1; D remains unclear. The germline gives CDR1 DFQATT, CDR2 SNEGSKA (reference sequence). The CDR3 is 12 residues long. V lost 3 bases and J 3 bases, leaving 8 bases between the germline ends. The CDR3 is CSARRGYTEAFF. The CDR3 DNA reads TGCAGTGCTAGGAGAGGATACACTGAAGCTTTCTTT.

The chain carries TRBV7-3 and TRBJ2-5, with a possible D match to TRBD1 (5 bases). V lost 5 bases, J lost 4 bases, and 14 bases lay in between. CDR1 is SGHTA and CDR2 is FQGTGA in the germline V gene. The CDR3 is 14 residues long. This CDR3 reads CASSPSRVGETQYF. The CDR3 bases are TGTGCCAGCAGCCCATCCAGGGTGGGAGAGACCCAGTACTTC.

The rearrangement links TRBV18 to TRBJ2-4; 7 bases match TRBD1. CDR1 is KGHSH, CDR2 LQKENI, per germline. V lost 0 bases to trimming and J lost 6 bases; unmatched junction nucleotides: 5. This CDR3 has 15 amino acids. CDR3 in amino acids: CASSPPLGDRNIQYF. CDR3 in DNA: TGTGCCAGCTCACCACCGCTGGGGGACAGAAACATTCAGTACTTC.